This T cell receptor beta chain appears in the sequencing data of a study of T-cell memory formation after mild COVID-19. About this clonotype: Its cognate antigen is unknown.

There are 15 residues in the CDR3. Germline CDR1 SGHNT, CDR2 YYREEE (reference sequence). The junction had 9 bases not matched to a gene; V was cut back by 4 bases and J by 5 bases. Study-wide results and caveats: Contracting CD8+ clones were enriched in EMRA, CD4+ mainly in CM and EM. Clones from the second wave (peaking day 37) had unconfirmed SARS-CoV-2 specificity. Some clones that responded turned up in pre-infection memory, which suggests that cross-reactive memory joined in.

TCRdb used MiXCR to reprocess the 5' RACE reads, holding one entry per CDR3 protein. The sample yields over 350,000 distinct CDR3 sequences, roughly a quarter seen once. The sequenced sample consisted of PBMCs or a T cell subset sorted from them (not recorded which). This chain connects TRBV5-4 to TRBJ2-7; 10 bases fit TRBD1. The sequence was obtained from an adult woman who had mild COVID-19 (a few samples of this study predate the infection). Cell type and time point are not known. The CDR3 region has the DNA TGTGCCAGCAGCCGGAGGTATGGGACAGGGGACGAGCAGTACTTC. This codes for CASSRRYGTGDEQYF.